These T cell receptor beta chains were read from a single sample in a study of blood T cell repertoires in COVID-19. The assay was immunoSEQ multiplex PCR, and TCRdb's table has in-frame clones only and misses some. The sample consists of approximately 240,000 clones, around 90% of them appearing once. The sequenced material came from peripheral blood. The receptors were sampled from a man younger than 45 with COVID-19, enrolled during active disease. CDR3s include the opening cysteine and the closing phenylalanine or tryptophan. D genes are given only for firm matches.

j_call d_call v_call cdr3_aa cdr3_nt
TRBJ2-7 TRBD2 TRBV2 CASSEGLAGGIGF TGTGCCAGCAGTGAAGGGCTAGCGGGGGGCATAGGGTTC
TRBJ2-2 . TRBV9 CASSPLSGGELFF TGTGCCAGCAGCCCCCTATCCGGCGGGGAGCTGTTTTTT
TRBJ2-3 TRBD2 TRBV5-1 CARSLGPGGQVADTQYF TGCGCCCGCAGCTTGGGGCCGGGGGGGCAAGTGGCAGATACGCAGTATTTT
TRBJ2-7 TRBD2 TRBV4-1 CASSPVAGGQDEQYF TGCGCCAGCAGCCCCGTCGCGGGGGGCCAGGACGAGCAGTACTTC
TRBJ1-2 . TRBV12-2 CASRDPRDGYTF TGTGCAAGTCGCGACCCGAGGGATGGCTACACCTTC
TRBJ1-4 . TRBV6-5 CAISGRAKEKLFF TGTGCCATCTCGGGCAGGGCGAAAGAAAAACTGTTTTTT
TRBJ1-1 . TRBV30 CAWSGQGRTEAFF TGTGCCTGGAGTGGGCAGGGGAGAACTGAAGCTTTCTTT
TRBJ1-2 TRBD1 TRBV19 CASSMVPGQPNYGYTF TGTGCCAGTAGTATGGTTCCGGGACAGCCTAACTATGGCTACACCTTC
TRBJ2-7 . TRBV5-1 CASSLDGLYEQYF TGCGCCAGCAGCTTGGACGGTCTCTACGAGCAGTACTTC
TRBJ2-2 TRBD1 TRBV5-1 CASSAGQGNTGELFF TGCGCCAGCAGCGCGGGACAGGGGAACACCGGGGAGCTGTTTTTT
TRBJ1-1 . TRBV3-1/TRBV3-2 CASSQRERWGQAFF TGTGCCAGCAGCCAAAGAGAGCGATGGGGGCAAGCTTTCTTT
TRBJ1-4 . TRBV6-5 CASSSTWSEKLFF TGTGCCAGCAGTTCAACTTGGAGTGAAAAACTGTTTTTT
TRBJ1-4 . TRBV12-3/TRBV12-4 CASSFSPHEKLFF TGTGCCAGCAGTTTTTCTCCTCATGAAAAACTGTTTTTT
TRBJ2-1 . TRBV6-5 CASSYSGNSYNEQFF TGTGCCAGCAGTTACTCGGGCAATTCCTACAATGAGCAGTTCTTC
TRBJ1-1 . TRBV10-3 CAIRGSGTEAFF TGTGCCATCAGGGGTTCCGGGACTGAAGCTTTCTTT
TRBJ2-3 . TRBV28 CASSWTAVADTQYF TGTGCCAGCAGTTGGACAGCAGTGGCAGATACGCAGTATTTT
TRBJ1-2 . TRBV3-1/TRBV3-2 CASSQGRYGYTF TGTGCCAGCAGCCAAGGTCGGTATGGCTACACCTTC
TRBJ2-7 TRBD1 TRBV2 CASARTGIHEQYF TGTGCCAGCGCAAGGACAGGGATCCACGAGCAGTACTTC